What follows is one TCR beta chain and its context. CDR1 is LNHDA and CDR2 is SQIVND in the germline V gene (reference sequence). This CDR3 contains 14 residues. V lost 2 bases and J 4 bases, leaving 9 bases between the germline ends. Profiled with immunoSEQ multiplex PCR; TCRdb holds only in-frame clones, not every one. Of 7,500 to 8,500 clones in the sample, around 87% were seen once. The sample originates from a study of T cells in localized non-small cell lung cancer. Sequenced material: peripheral blood, taken before any cancer treatment. J is TRBJ1-5 and V is TRBV19; the D gene is possibly TRBD1 (5 bases). The TCR was taken from a male donor at least 60 years old with stage III lung adenocarcinoma. This CDR3 reads CASSILQGNQPQHF. The CDR3 region has the DNA TGTGCCAGTAGTATACTCCAGGGAAATCAGCCCCAGCATTTT.